Listed below are T cell receptor beta chains from one sample, sequenced in a study of T cell changes during pregnancy in multiple sclerosis. This table comes from immunoSEQ multiplex PCR, and its TCRdb copy is limited to in-frame clones, with some not included. The repertoire holds fewer than 70,000 clones, with 85% to 95% as singletons. This sample comprised CD8+ T cells from peripheral blood mononuclear cells, obtained in the third trimester of pregnancy. These receptors came from a female donor in good health, enrolled as a control in a pregnancy study. Both conserved end residues are part of each CDR3. Fields, in order: CDR3 DNA, CDR3 protein, clone size, V gene, D gene, J gene. D genes are given only for firm matches. Size is stated for part of the rows, as once, few or many counts, or as a class when the clone is expanded.

TGTGCCAGCACCGACCCAGACAGGGATGGCTACACCTTC,CASTDPDRDGYTF,-,TRBV7-9,TRBD1,TRBJ1-2
TGTGCCAGCAGCTTGGACAGGGTAGGTCAGCCCCAGCATTTT,CASSLDRVGQPQHF,-,TRBV7-9,TRBD1,TRBJ1-5
TGTGCCAGCAGAACGACAGGACTGTACACAGATACGCAGTATTTT,CASRTTGLYTDTQYF,-,TRBV27,-,TRBJ2-3
TGCAGCGGCGGGGACAATGAGCAGTTCTTC,CSGGDNEQFF,-,TRBV29-1,-,TRBJ2-1
TGTGCCAGCAGTCTGACAGGGGTGAATTCACCCCTCCACTTT,CASSLTGVNSPLHF,-,TRBV6-5,TRBD1,TRBJ1-6
TGTGCCAGCAGCCTGGGGACAAACTCTGGAAACACCATATATTTT,CASSLGTNSGNTIYF,-,TRBV7-6,-,TRBJ1-3
TGTGCCAGCAGCTCCCCTTCCTCAGGGATGGGCACCGGGGAGCTGTTTTTT,CASSSPSSGMGTGELFF,once,TRBV7-3,-,TRBJ2-2
TGCAGTGCGGCAGGGGAGTACACCTTC,CSAAGEYTF,once,TRBV20-1,-,TRBJ1-2
TGTGCCAGCAGTGATGGGGAGGGGAGCACAGATACGCAGTATTTT,CASSDGEGSTDTQYF,-,TRBV6-4,TRBD2,TRBJ2-3
TGCAGCGCCCCAGACACAGATACGCAGTATTTT,CSAPDTDTQYF,-,TRBV29-1,-,TRBJ2-3
TGTGCCAGCAGCTTAAAGCGGACTAGCGAAGTTGAAGAGACCCAGTACTTC,CASSLKRTSEVEETQYF,-,TRBV7-9,TRBD2,TRBJ2-5
TGTGCCAGCAGACCCGCGGCTCGTCTGGATACGCAGTATTTT,CASRPAARLDTQYF,-,TRBV6-6,-,TRBJ2-3
TGTGCCATCAGTGACCCCGGGACAGGGGAGGATAATTCACCCCTCCACTTT,CAISDPGTGEDNSPLHF,-,TRBV10-3,TRBD1,TRBJ1-6
TGTGCCAGCAGCTCGGGCCTAGGGGGCTTCGAGCAGTTCTTC,CASSSGLGGFEQFF,-,TRBV5-6,TRBD1,TRBJ2-1
TGTGCCAGCAGCCAAGTTCGGGGGGGCTCCTACGAGCAGTACTTC,CASSQVRGGSYEQYF,-,TRBV14,TRBD2,TRBJ2-7
TGTGCCTGGAGAGACAACCCTGTCACAGATACGCAGTATTTT,CAWRDNPVTDTQYF,-,TRBV30,-,TRBJ2-3
TGTGCCTGGAAGGACACCTCCTACGAGCAGTACTTC,CAWKDTSYEQYF,-,TRBV30,-,TRBJ2-7
TGTGCCAGCAGTTTAAGGAGTACAGATACGCAGTATTTT,CASSLRSTDTQYF,-,TRBV27,-,TRBJ2-3
TGTGCCAGCACCATGGGCAGGGGAACCTACAATGAGCAGTTCTTC,CASTMGRGTYNEQFF,-,TRBV7-3,-,TRBJ2-1
TGTGCCAGCAGTGCCACTTTAAGAACCTCTGGGGCCAACGTCCTGACTTTC,CASSATLRTSGANVLTF,-,TRBV2,-,TRBJ2-6
TGTGCCAGCCGGACGGGAGTGGCGGAACTGGGCTACACCTTC,CASRTGVAELGYTF,-,TRBV6-5,-,TRBJ1-2
TGTGCCAGCAGCCTAGCTAGCGGGGTACAAGAGACCCAGTACTTC,CASSLASGVQETQYF,-,TRBV7-3,TRBD2,TRBJ2-5
TGCGCCAGCAGCCAGACAGGGAAAGATACGCAGTATTTT,CASSQTGKDTQYF,-,TRBV4-3,TRBD1,TRBJ2-3
TGTGCCAGCAGCCCGACCGGGTACAATGAGCAGTTCTTC,CASSPTGYNEQFF,-,TRBV7-9,-,TRBJ2-1
TGTGCCAGCAGCGAAGGGGCAGTCTACGAGCAGTACTTC,CASSEGAVYEQYF,-,TRBV5-6,-,TRBJ2-7
TGCAGCGTTGAAGACCGGGACAGTGCTAACTACGAGCAGTACTTC,CSVEDRDSANYEQYF,-,TRBV29-1,TRBD1,TRBJ2-7
TGTGCCAGCAGCGCCAGGAGCGGGGACCGCACAGATACGCAGTATTTT,CASSARSGDRTDTQYF,-,TRBV9,TRBD2,TRBJ2-3
TGTGCCAGCACGGACGGGATTAGCTCCTACGAGCAGTACTTC,CASTDGISSYEQYF,-,TRBV5-8,-,TRBJ2-7
TGCGCCAGCAGCTTTGGGACAGGGGCTTACGAGCAGTACTTC,CASSFGTGAYEQYF,-,TRBV4-1,TRBD1,TRBJ2-7
TGTGCCAGCAGTCTCTTGGGGCTGCAGGACCAAGAGACCCAGTACTTC,CASSLLGLQDQETQYF,many,TRBV7-8,-,TRBJ2-5
TGTGCCAGCGGACCGGGACAGGTGAATTCACCCCTCCACTTT,CASGPGQVNSPLHF,-,TRBV2,TRBD1,TRBJ1-6
TGTGCCAGCAGCGTAGAGCAGGGGACAAATTCACCCCTCCACTTT,CASSVEQGTNSPLHF,-,TRBV9,-,TRBJ1-6
TGCGCCAGCAGCCCCAGAAACGGCGGATCAAATCGCGAGCAGTACTTC,CASSPRNGGSNREQYF,-,TRBV4-3,-,TRBJ2-7
TGTGCCAGCAGGATACAGGGAGGGACTGAAGCTTTCTTT,CASRIQGGTEAFF,few,TRBV27,-,TRBJ1-1
TGCGCCAGCAGGGCCGGGGGGGCTGAAGCTTTCTTT,CASRAGGAEAFF,-,TRBV5-1,-,TRBJ1-1
TGTGCCAGCAGCTCCCGACAGGGATCCTACAATGAGCAGTTCTTC,CASSSRQGSYNEQFF,once,TRBV13,TRBD1,TRBJ2-1
TGTGCCTGGAACCCTGGACAGGGGATTGACTACACCTTC,CAWNPGQGIDYTF,-,TRBV30,TRBD1,TRBJ1-2
TGCGCCAGCAGTGAGTTCGGTGAGCAGTTCTTC,CASSEFGEQFF,once,TRBV10-2,-,TRBJ2-1
TGTGCCAGCAGCTTGCGGGTTCACAGCACAGATACGCAGTATTTT,CASSLRVHSTDTQYF,-,TRBV5-6,-,TRBJ2-3
TGTGCCAGCAGCTTAGGGCTAGCGGAGTACCAAGAGACCCAGTACTTC,CASSLGLAEYQETQYF,once,TRBV7-2,TRBD2,TRBJ2-5
TGTGCCAGCAGTTATGGGACAGAAAACACCGGGGAGCTGTTTTTT,CASSYGTENTGELFF,-,TRBV27,TRBD1,TRBJ2-2
TGTGCCAGCTCACCAGGGGCAGCTAAAAGCTACACCTTC,CASSPGAAKSYTF,-,TRBV18,-,TRBJ1-2
TGTGCCAGTAGTATTGGGGTAGCGGGACAGACGAGCTCCTACGAGCAGTACTTC,CASSIGVAGQTSSYEQYF,-,TRBV19,-,TRBJ2-7
TGTGCCAGCAGGGGTGGGGACACCATGAACACTGAAGCTTTCTTT,CASRGGDTMNTEAFF,once,TRBV7-2,-,TRBJ1-1
TGTGCCACCGAGACAGGGGGCTACGAGCAGTACTTC,CATETGGYEQYF,-,TRBV7-9,TRBD1,TRBJ2-7
TGTGCCAGCAGTCCTACCCCTACGGGGGGAGCTTTCTTT,CASSPTPTGGAFF,once,TRBV27,-,TRBJ1-1
TGTGCCAGCAGTTCGGGGGTTCATCAGCCCCAGCATTTT,CASSSGVHQPQHF,-,TRBV27,-,TRBJ1-5